The sample holds a few counts of the clone carrying this T cell receptor beta chain. What it binds is not known. The data were taken from a study of response to subunit inactivated influenza vaccine. V lost 6 bases, J lost 3 bases, and 18 bases lay in between. Germline values: CDR1 DFQATT, CDR2 SNEGSKA (reference sequence). The CDR3 is 14 amino acids. Study-wide results and limits: Each seasonal flu vaccination may recruit only limited new T cells, authors suggested.

TCRdb reanalysed the RT-PCR reads using MiXCR and keeps one entry per CDR3 protein. The data show around 160,000 distinct CDR3 sequences, with 11% seen just once and around 12% held by the top ten. The sequence derives from a man aged 50-59 years who received an inactivated influenza vaccine. The gene calls are TRBV20-1 and TRBJ2-7; perhaps D is TRBD1 or TRBD2 (5 bases each). Material: non-naive T cells sorted from PBMCs, obtained roughly 46 days after vaccination. CDR3: CSASSRERVYEQYF. The CDR3 DNA reads as TGCAGTGCAAGTTCCAGGGAGCGCGTCTACGAGCAGTACTTC.